The clone carrying this T cell receptor (beta chain) was observed at least ten times. The antigen is undetermined. The entry originates in a study of identical twins. Broader study findings: Twin sharing of out-of-frame TCR alpha was underestimated by models in monozygotic pairs. Potential partial confounding of zero-insertion analyses by invariant MAIT and iNKT cells was noted. Beta out-of-frame sequences showed weaker excess twin sharing.

MiXCR, applied by TCRdb to the 5' RACE reads, yields one record per CDR3 protein. The repertoire has about 530,000 distinct CDR3 sequences, about 15% of them found once; the top ten carry about 0.47%. All donors were healthy Caucasians. CDR1 LGHDT and CDR2 YNNKEL come from the germline V gene (reference sequence). V gave up 5 bases and J gave up 6 bases; unmatched junction bases: 6. The length of the CDR3 is 14 residues. These data also formed part of another study, on yellow fever vaccine responses in identical twins.

The rearrangement joins TRBV3-1 to TRBJ2-1; 8 positions match TRBD1. The sequenced material came from CD4+ T cells sorted from blood. The TCR sequence derives from a woman aged 18-29 years in good health. The CDR3 region has the DNA TGTGCCAGCAGCGACCGGGACAGGCTCAATGAGCAGTTCTTC. It codes for CASSDRDRLNEQFF.